These 31 T cell receptor beta chains were all obtained from the same sample, sequenced in a study of T cells expressing NK-cell markers. TCRdb processed the 5' RACE reads again and assigns one entry to each CDR3 protein, with no DNA. Its table records approximately 150,000 distinct CDR3 sequences. What was sequenced was blood T cells: a sorted CD56 or NKG2C T cell subset, CD4+ or CD8+ T cells, or bulk PBMC T cells (not recorded which). Receptors were obtained from a woman aged 18 to 75 in good health.

The rearrangement uses TRBV18 and TRBJ2-1; TCRdb returns TRBD1, unconfirmable since there is no DNA. The CDR3 runs to 14 residues. Per germline, CDR1 KGHSH and CDR2 LQKENI. Here the CDR3 reads CASSPQRGLNEQFF. Filled out from reference TRBV18 and TRBJ2-1, the complete variable domain reads NAGVMQNPRHLVRRRGQEARLRCSPMKGHSHVYWYRQLPEEGLKFMVYLQKENIIDESGMPKERFSAEFPKEGPSILRIQQVVRGDSAAYFCASSPQRGLNEQFFGPGTRLTVL.

The genes are TRBV27 and TRBJ1-1. Germline V gene lookup returns CDR1 MNHEY and CDR2 SMNVEV (reference sequence). The CDR3 totals 15 residues. This chain's CDR3 is CASSLGIGGNTEAFF.

This rearrangement joins TRBV5-1 to TRBJ1-3. Germline CDR1 and CDR2: SGHRS and YFSETQ. The CDR3 has 15 amino acids. CDR3 residues: CASSPRAGSGNTIYF.

V is TRBV5-1 and J is TRBJ2-1. The CDR3 covers 17 residues. Germline V gene sequence: CDR1 SGHRS, CDR2 YFSETQ. The CDR3 protein is CASSLSFGQSSYNEQFF.

The V gene is TRBV3-1, the J gene TRBJ1-5; TCRdb calls TRBD1, which cannot be checked without DNA. In germline, CDR1 is LGHDT, CDR2 YNNKEL (reference sequence). CDR3 size: 13 residues. This chain's CDR3 is CASSQSGDQPQHF.

V is TRBV3-1 and J is TRBJ2-2; the TCRdb call, TRBD1, lacks DNA for checking. CDR3 length: 16 amino acids. CDR1 is LGHDT and CDR2 is YNNKEL in the germline V gene (reference sequence). Here the CDR3 reads CASSQSRGVDTGELFF. The whole variable domain, remainder taken from reference TRBV3-1 and TRBJ2-2, is DTAVSQTPKYLVTQMGNDKSIKCEQNLGHDTMYWYKQDSKKFLKIMFSYNNKELIINETVPNRFSPKSPDKAHLNLHINSLELGDSAVYFCASSQSRGVDTGELFFGEGSRLTVL.

CDR3: CGQGRGNTIYF. V gene TRBV20-1 combines with J gene TRBJ1-3; the D gene TCRdb calls, TRBD1, cannot be checked with no DNA. The CDR3 length is 11 residues. CDR1 and CDR2 from the germline V gene are DFQATT and SNEGSKA (reference sequence).

The CDR3 sequence is CASSFRPLGTQGETQYF. The chain carries TRBV4-1 and TRBJ2-5; the TRBD1 assignment by TCRdb is unverifiable without DNA. Germline V lookup: CDR1 MGHRA, CDR2 YSYEKL. The CDR3 runs 17 residues.

J is TRBJ2-1 and V is TRBV5-1; TCRdb's D call, TRBD2, is unchecked because there is no DNA. CDR3 length: 16 amino acids. CDR1 is SGHRS, CDR2 YFSETQ, per germline. The CDR3 reads CASRPTAGDPYNEQFF.

The chain recombines TRBV5-1 with TRBJ2-1; TCRdb returns TRBD1, unconfirmable since there is no DNA. Germline CDR1 reads SGHRS; CDR2 reads YFSETQ. The CDR3 has 15 amino acids. CDR3 protein: CASSDGQLRPNEQFF.

The V call is TRBV20-1, the J call TRBJ2-1; the TRBD1 assignment by TCRdb is unverifiable without DNA. Germline CDR1 is DFQATT and CDR2 is SNEGSKA (reference sequence). The CDR3 has 15 amino acids. CDR3 residues: CSARSREPPYNEQFF.

The rearrangement links TRBV4-2 to TRBJ2-7. Germline CDR1 reads LGHNA; CDR2 reads YNFKEQ. This CDR3 comprises 15 residues. CDR3 protein: CASSQEVDAFYEQYF.

The chain uses TRBV5-1 and TRBJ1-1. The CDR3 is 14 residues long. In germline, CDR1 is SGHRS, CDR2 YFSETQ. The CDR3 spells CASRGTRGTAEAFF.

V gene TRBV11-1 combines with J gene TRBJ1-2. Germline assignment: CDR1 SGHAT and CDR2 FQDESV (reference sequence). CDR3 length equals 16 residues. The CDR3: CASSLSQGRTGYGYTF.

The chain couples TRBV7-8 to TRBJ2-3; TCRdb picks TRBD1, but there is no DNA to check that call. Germline CDR1 is SGHVS and CDR2 is FQNEAQ. The length of the CDR3 is 14 residues. The CDR3 loop is CASRGTGNTDTQYF.

CDR3 residues: CASSQDLVVLGEQYF. This rearrangement joins TRBV3-1 to TRBJ2-7. The CDR3 is 15 residues long. From germline, CDR1 is LGHDT and CDR2 YNNKEL (reference sequence).

The V gene is TRBV4-1, the J gene TRBJ1-2. This CDR3 region has 12 residues. Looked up from germline, CDR1 is MGHRA and CDR2 is YSYEKL. The CDR3 here is CASSQGHYGYTF.

The chain has TRBV4-1 and TRBJ1-1. The CDR3 sequence is 16 residues long. Germline lookup yields CDR1 MGHRA and CDR2 YSYEKL. The CDR3 protein is CASSQGAARANTEAFF.

The chain has TRBV4-2 and TRBJ2-1. The CDR3 runs to 16 residues. Germline V gene lookup returns CDR1 LGHNA and CDR2 YNFKEQ. CDR3 region: CASSRSHVADNNEQFF.

This chain links TRBV12-3 or TRBV12-4 with TRBJ2-1; TCRdb's D gene call, TRBD2, goes unchecked for lack of DNA. This CDR3 has 19 amino acids. The chain's CDR3 is CASSFTGQGGLAETLAQFF.

The genes are TRBV4-2 and TRBJ2-1. Germline V gene lookup returns CDR1 LGHNA and CDR2 YNFKEQ. There are 19 residues in the CDR3. This CDR3 is CASSQDPDFGDSSYNEQFF.

The rearrangement links TRBV10-3 to TRBJ1-1. The CDR3 spans 16 residues. Germline-derived CDR1 and CDR2 are ENHRY and SYGVKD. This CDR3 is CAIQVAGGVVTTEAFF.

This chain links TRBV14 with TRBJ2-6; TCRdb indicates TRBD1, and absent DNA this call remains unverified. The germline gives CDR1 SGHDN, CDR2 FVKESK. The CDR3 is 16 residues long. CDR3 residues: CASSQGGATGANVLTF.

The V and J genes are TRBV20-1 and TRBJ1-5; as DNA is missing, the TRBD1 call by TCRdb cannot be tested. The CDR3 has 14 residues. Germline lookup yields CDR1 DFQATT and CDR2 SNEGSKA (reference sequence). The CDR3 is CSAMTGGAYQPQHF.

The chain carries TRBV12-3 or TRBV12-4 and TRBJ1-5; TCRdb gives TRBD1 as the D gene, but with no DNA this cannot be confirmed. CDR3 size: 14 residues. CDR3 sequence: CASRRTGGGQPQHF.

J is TRBJ2-1 and V is TRBV5-1; TCRdb's D gene call, TRBD2, goes unchecked for lack of DNA. Looked up from germline, CDR1 is SGHRS and CDR2 is YFSETQ. The CDR3 totals 15 residues. CDR3: CASSLVPGLSNEQFF. Together with reference TRBV5-1 and TRBJ2-1, the CDR3 gives the full variable domain: KAGVTQTPRYLIKTRGQQVTLSCSPISGHRSVSWYQQTPGQGLQFLFEYFSETQRNKGNFPGRFSGRQFSNSRSEMNVSTLELGDSALYLCASSLVPGLSNEQFFGPGTRLTVL.

The rearrangement uses TRBV7-8 and TRBJ2-2; TCRdb lists TRBD1, though no DNA is available to test this call. The CDR3 covers 16 residues. Germline V gene lookup returns CDR1 SGHVS and CDR2 FQNEAQ. The CDR3 region is CASSIYRGRMAGELFF.

This rearrangement joins TRBV7-2 to TRBJ2-1; TCRdb returns TRBD1, unconfirmable since there is no DNA. There are 14 residues in the CDR3. CDR1 is SGHTA, CDR2 FQGNSA, per germline. The CDR3 sequence is CASSLLRQGNEQFF.

The V gene is TRBV10-2, the J gene TRBJ2-1; TCRdb proposes TRBD2, but this gene call is untestable without DNA. CDR1 and CDR2 (germline): WSHSY, SAAADI. The CDR3 has 15 residues. This chain's CDR3 is CASTSGLAGDNEQFF.

The chain combines TRBV7-2 with TRBJ2-7; TCRdb's D gene call, TRBD2, goes unchecked for lack of DNA. CDR1 SGHTA and CDR2 FQGNSA come from the germline V gene. The CDR3 loop spans 15 amino acids. CDR3 sequence: CASSPGLASSYEQYF.

The chain links TRBV7-2 to TRBJ2-7; TCRdb's D call of TRBD1 is untestable without DNA. The germline V gene encodes CDR1 SGHTA and CDR2 FQGNSA. The CDR3 loop spans 14 amino acids. CDR3 residues: CASSRNYRGGEQYF.